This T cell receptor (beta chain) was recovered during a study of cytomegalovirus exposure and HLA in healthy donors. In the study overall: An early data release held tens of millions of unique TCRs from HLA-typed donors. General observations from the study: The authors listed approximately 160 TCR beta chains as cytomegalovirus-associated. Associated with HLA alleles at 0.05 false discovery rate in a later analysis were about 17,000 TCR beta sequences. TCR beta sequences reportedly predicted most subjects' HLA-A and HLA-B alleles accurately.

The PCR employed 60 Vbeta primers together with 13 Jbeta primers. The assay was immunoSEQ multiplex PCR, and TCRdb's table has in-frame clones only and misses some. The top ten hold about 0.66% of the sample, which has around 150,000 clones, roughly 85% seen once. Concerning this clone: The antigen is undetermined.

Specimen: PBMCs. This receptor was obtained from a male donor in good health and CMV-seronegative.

CDR3 bases: TGCGCCAGCAGCCAAGATCCCTGGGACAGGGGCCAAGAGACCCAGTACTTC. Its protein product is CASSQDPWDRGQETQYF. V gene TRBV4-1 combines with J gene TRBJ2-5, with 10 bases lining up with TRBD1. From germline, CDR1 is MGHRA and CDR2 YSYEKL. The CDR3 length is 17 residues. V was pared by 0 bases and J by 1 base, with 5 bases of the junction left unmatched.